What follows are 29 T cell receptor beta chains derived from one specimen sequenced in a study of T cells after yellow fever vaccination. One entry per CDR3 protein, called by TCRdb with MiXCR from the 5' RACE reads. The sample contains 95,000 to 150,000 distinct CDR3 sequences, 7.4% of which appear only once. Sequenced material: CD4+ T cells sorted from PBMCs, taken about 10 days after the first yellow fever vaccination. These TCRs come from a man younger than 35 who received the YFV17D yellow fever vaccine.

This clonotype was observed at least ten times. J is TRBJ2-4 and V is TRBV5-1; D uncertain. The CDR3 has 14 amino acids. Germline V gives CDR1 SGHRS, CDR2 YFSETQ. V lost 6 bases and J lost 6, with 16 bases in between. The CDR3, as DNA: TGCGCCAGCACCCCCGACGCGCTAATAAACATTCAGTACTTC. Translated: CASTPDALINIQYF.

The chain joins TRBV10-3 to TRBJ1-2, with unresolved D. The germline V gene has CDR1 ENHRY and CDR2 SYGVKD. V was trimmed by 3 bases and J by 8 bases, leaving 16 bases between them. The CDR3 is made up of 14 amino acids. CDR3 coding DNA: TGTGCCATCAGTGACCCTATCACCGGGCCAGGCTACACCTTC. Amino acid sequence: CAISDPITGPGYTF.

This clonotype occurred many times. This chain joins TRBV27 and TRBJ2-4; TRBD1 agrees at 7 bases. Germline V lookup: CDR1 MNHEY, CDR2 SMNVEV (reference sequence). The CDR3 loop spans 14 amino acids. V trimming: 6 bases; J trimming: 7 bases; junction bases outside the gene matches: 9. CDR3 in DNA: TGTGCCAGCAGGGCGTATGAGGGGGCGAACATTCAGTACTTC. Residues: CASRAYEGANIQYF.

This clonotype has a count of ten or more. The chain links TRBV9 to TRBJ2-4; 8 positions match TRBD1. Germline V gene data show CDR1 as SGDLS and CDR2 as YYNGEE. The trim removed 0 bases at V and 7 bases at J, leaving 3 bases unmatched. The CDR3 consists of 14 residues. The CDR3 loop reads CASSVEQGENIQYF. The CDR3 nucleotides are TGTGCCAGCAGCGTAGAACAGGGGGAGAACATTCAGTACTTC.

The V call is TRBV3-1, the J call TRBJ2-3, with a possible D match to TRBD1 (5 bases). CDR1 is LGHDT, CDR2 YNNKEL, per germline (reference sequence). Trimming took 11 bases from V and 4 from J, leaving 22 bases between them. The CDR3 is made up of 15 amino acids. CDR3 nucleotide sequence: TGTGCCTGCTGCCAAGCGACAGCAGTGGCAGATACGCAGTATTTT. Translated: CACCQATAVADTQYF.

This clonotype has ten or more counts. J is TRBJ2-1 and V is TRBV9, with a weak D call TRBD1 (6 bases). The CDR3 length is 14 residues. The germline CDR1 and CDR2 sequences are SGDLS and YYNGEE. Trimming removed 0 bases at V and 8 bases at J, with 12 bases between. In nucleotides, the CDR3 is TGTGCCAGCAGCGTAGCCCCAGGGGTGGATGAGCAGTTCTTC. This translates into CASSVAPGVDEQFF.

This clonotype was observed at least ten times. This rearrangement joins TRBV20-1 to TRBJ2-1, with D possibly TRBD2 on 6 matching bases. There are 13 residues in the CDR3. Trimming stripped 4 bases from V and 3 bases from J, with 10 bases between. In germline, CDR1 is DFQATT, CDR2 SNEGSKA (reference sequence). For the CDR3, the DNA is TGCAGTGCTAAGGGACTCTTCTACAATGAGCAGTTCTTC. It codes for CSAKGLFYNEQFF.

This clonotype was detected many times. V usage is TRBV6-5 and J usage is TRBJ1-2; D might be TRBD1 (5 bases). The CDR3 consists of 14 residues. Germline values: CDR1 MNHEY, CDR2 SVGAGI. The V end was cut by 5 bases, the J end by 7 bases, with 17 bases between. CDR3 in DNA: TGTGCCAGCAGTCTACAGGAACCGAGAAGTGGCTACACCTTC. It codes for CASSLQEPRSGYTF.

This clonotype showed up many times. The chain employs TRBV29-1 and TRBJ2-5; D may correspond to TRBD1 or TRBD2 (6 bases each). In germline, CDR1 is SQVTM, CDR2 ANQGSEA. V gave up 6 bases and J gave up 2 bases, with 13 bases separating them. The CDR3 spans 13 residues. Here the CDR3 reads CSVEGGNQETQYF. The CDR3 coding sequence is TGCAGCGTGGAGGGGGGCAATCAAGAGACCCAGTACTTC.

Only a few counts were recorded for this clonotype. CDR3 loop: CASSITLSGGGMNEQFF. The CDR3 bases are TGTGCCAGCAGTATCACGTTGTCGGGGGGGGGAATGAATGAGCAGTTCTTC. The chain employs TRBV4-2 and TRBJ2-1; 8 positions agree with TRBD2. CDR1 is LGHNA, CDR2 YNFKEQ, per germline. The length of the CDR3 is 17 residues. The V segment lost 6 bases and the J segment 7 bases; nucleotides outside the gene matches: 17.

This clonotype was recorded many times. This chain links TRBV20-1 with TRBJ2-1, with D perhaps TRBD1 (6 bases). This CDR3 is built from 15 residues. V lost 3 bases and J lost 0, with 12 bases in between. Per the germline V gene, CDR1 is DFQATT and CDR2 is SNEGSKA (reference sequence). The CDR3 sequence is CSARKQGDSYNEQFF. The CDR3 nucleotides are TGCAGTGCTAGGAAACAGGGAGACTCCTACAATGAGCAGTTCTTC.

This clonotype occurred many times. The chain joins TRBV20-1 to TRBJ2-7; the D is unclear. CDR1 and CDR2 (germline): DFQATT, SNEGSKA (reference sequence). The CDR3 is 15 residues long. V was clipped by 4 bases and J by 2 bases, with 18 bases between them. Written as DNA, the CDR3 is TGCAGTGCTAACAACCCAAAGAACCTTCCCTACGAGCAGTACTTC. Its protein is CSANNPKNLPYEQYF.

This clonotype was detected many times. The chain has TRBV20-1 and TRBJ1-5; unclear D gene. The CDR3 length is 14 residues. Germline values: CDR1 DFQATT, CDR2 SNEGSKA (reference sequence). V was pared by 0 bases and J by 0 bases, with 6 bases between. DNA for the CDR3: TGCAGTGCTAGAGAGCCGTATAGCAATCAGCCCCAGCATTTT. The encoded protein is CSAREPYSNQPQHF.

The table lists this clonotype with many counts. At one end the junction does not follow the germline gene, possibly because of a read error. This chain connects TRBV7-8 to TRBJ2-7, with D unresolved. CDR1 and CDR2 from the germline V gene are SGHVS and FQNEAQ. The CDR3 spans 13 residues. CDR3 protein: CASSPYTVVTLSF. The CDR3 DNA reads as TGTGCCAGCAGCCCATACACCGTCGTAACACTCAGTTTC.

This clonotype was detected many times. The V and J genes are TRBV18 and TRBJ2-3; 7 bases are shared with TRBD1. From germline, CDR1 is KGHSH and CDR2 LQKENI. V shed 4 bases, J shed 2 bases, and the junction held 9 bases outside the gene matches. The CDR3 spans 16 residues. The CDR3 spells CASSLRGGQVTDTQYF. CDR3 sequence (DNA): TGTGCCAGCTCACTCCGTGGTGGACAGGTCACAGATACGCAGTATTTT.

This clonotype came up a few times. The V gene is TRBV4-3, the J gene TRBJ2-5; 10 nucleotides align to TRBD2. The germline V gene encodes CDR1 LGHNA and CDR2 YSLEER. The CDR3 runs 16 residues. V was clipped by 8 bases and J by 0 bases; unmatched bases: 9. The CDR3 is CASARASGGNQETQYF. For the CDR3, the DNA is TGCGCCAGCGCCAGGGCTAGCGGGGGAAACCAAGAGACCCAGTACTTC.

This clonotype was found many times. The chain links TRBV18 to TRBJ2-1; D gene unclear. CDR1 is KGHSH, CDR2 LQKENI, per germline. Trimming pared 6 bases from V and 2 bases from J, leaving 14 bases between. The CDR3 length is 15 residues. CDR3 protein: CASSPLPTTYNEQFF. CDR3 nucleotide sequence: TGTGCCAGCTCGCCCCTTCCGACAACCTACAATGAGCAGTTCTTC.

This clonotype appeared many times. Written as DNA, the CDR3 is TGTGCCAGCAGCTTAGCCGGGACAGGGTACTACGAGCAGTACTTC. As protein: CASSLAGTGYYEQYF. The chain couples TRBV7-2 to TRBJ2-7, with 9 bases lining up with TRBD1. Unmatched junction bases numbered 3, after V lost 0 bases and J lost 3 bases. The CDR3 is made up of 15 amino acids. Germline-derived CDR1 and CDR2 are SGHTA and FQGNSA.

This clonotype was found many times. The chain employs TRBV7-8 and TRBJ2-3, with D unresolved. The CDR3 runs 17 residues. V was pared by 5 bases and J by 6 bases, with 24 bases between. The germline V gene has CDR1 SGHVS and CDR2 FQNEAQ. The CDR3: CASSVGPDRTRLDTQYF. The CDR3 nucleotides read TGTGCCAGCAGCGTCGGCCCCGACCGCACGCGGTTGGATACGCAGTATTTT.

This clonotype appeared many times. The rearrangement joins TRBV5-4 to TRBJ2-7, with D perhaps TRBD1 (6 bases). This CDR3 contains 13 residues. V was cut by 3 bases and J by 7 bases, with 14 bases left in between. In germline, CDR1 is SGHNT, CDR2 YYREEE (reference sequence). CDR3 DNA: TGTGCCAGCAGCTCTACAGGGCTAGGGGAGCAGTACGTC. This gives the protein CASSSTGLGEQYV.

This clonotype has at least ten counts. CDR3 nucleotide sequence: TGTGCCAGCAGCACCGGACCTTATGGCTACACCTTC. Protein: CASSTGPYGYTF. The gene calls are TRBV5-6 and TRBJ1-2, with D unclear. Trimming removed 4 bases from V and 5 bases from J, with 9 bases in between. The V gene's germline CDR1 is SGHDT and CDR2 YYEEEE. The CDR3 has 12 residues.

This clonotype was detected many times. The genes are TRBV29-1 and TRBJ2-2; tentative D call: TRBD1 (6 bases). V was cut by 6 bases and J by 4 bases, with 12 bases left in between. There are 13 residues in the CDR3. Germline V CDR1 and CDR2: SQVTM, ANQGSEA. The DNA for the CDR3 is TGCAGCGTACAGGGACCCCCCACCGGGGAGCTGTTTTTT. Protein sequence: CSVQGPPTGELFF.

This clonotype was observed many times. This chain uses TRBV7-9 with TRBJ2-3, with a possible D match to TRBD2 (5 bases). Trimming removed 1 base at V and 2 bases at J, with 10 bases between. The CDR3 totals 15 residues. CDR1 is SEHNR, CDR2 FQNEAQ, per germline (reference sequence). The CDR3, as DNA: TGTGCCAGCAGCTTAGTTTCAGCGGCCACAGATACGCAGTATTTT. It specifies CASSLVSAATDTQYF.

As to this clonotype: A single base separates this from a much larger clone, so it may be a read error. CDR3 in amino acids: CASSRAGTGGSDAEAFF. The DNA for the CDR3 is TGTGCCAGCAGCCGTGCCGGGACAGGGGGCAGTGATGCTGAAGCTTTCTTT. V gene TRBV4-2 combines with J gene TRBJ1-1; 12 bases are shared with TRBD1. In germline, CDR1 is LGHNA, CDR2 YNFKEQ. The CDR3 length is 17 residues. The J segment lost 6 bases and the V segment lost 4 bases, leaving 12 bases of the junction unmatched.

This clonotype appeared a few times. The chain carries TRBV4-2 and TRBJ2-3; 9 bases map to TRBD2. This CDR3 contains 19 residues. V lost 7 bases and J lost 0; bases outside the gene matches: 17. Germline V lookup: CDR1 LGHNA, CDR2 YNFKEQ. Here the CDR3 reads CASMTRAPISGGSTDTQYF. The DNA of the CDR3 is TGTGCCAGCATGACAAGAGCCCCCATTAGCGGGGGTAGCACAGATACGCAGTATTTT.

This clonotype has at least ten counts. The chain combines TRBV7-2 with TRBJ1-1; D not certain. This CDR3 spans 15 amino acids. Trimming removed 5 bases at V and 0 bases at J, with 13 bases between. Germline CDR1 is SGHTA and CDR2 is FQGNSA. The CDR3 is CASSPHRAMNTEAFF. CDR3 sequence (DNA): TGTGCCAGCAGCCCCCACCGGGCCATGAACACTGAAGCTTTCTTT.

There are many counts of this clonotype. The chain joins TRBV19 to TRBJ1-5, with unresolved D. V dropped 2 bases and J dropped 0 bases, with 2 bases sitting between them. This CDR3 contains 13 residues. Germline CDR1 and CDR2: LNHDA and SQIVND (reference sequence). CDR3 region: CASSISSNQPQHF. The DNA for the CDR3 is TGTGCCAGTAGTATATCTAGCAATCAGCCCCAGCATTTT.

This clonotype has a count of ten or more. The rearrangement links TRBV10-3 to TRBJ1-5; the D gene is possibly TRBD1 (5 bases). The CDR3 is 14 residues long. The V gene lost 2 bases and the J gene lost 7 bases, with 12 bases spanning the gap. Per germline, CDR1 ENHRY and CDR2 SYGVKD. The CDR3 protein is CAISELPGKQPQHF. The DNA of the CDR3 is TGTGCCATCAGTGAGCTCCCAGGGAAACAGCCCCAGCATTTT.

There are many counts of this clonotype. The chain carries TRBV27 and TRBJ1-2; 9 bases line up with TRBD1. Germline values: CDR1 MNHEY, CDR2 SMNVEV (reference sequence). CDR3 length equals 13 residues. V lost 5 bases to trimming and J lost 8 bases; unmatched junction nucleotides: 6. For the CDR3, the DNA is TGTGCCAGCAGTAGAGGGACAGGGTACGGCTACACCTTC. It codes for CASSRGTGYGYTF.